One TCR beta chain is described in this entry. As yet, its antigen is unknown. The data derive from a study of T cells in Graves' hyperthyroidism and ophthalmopathy. Overall study results and limits: Stable hyperthyroidism and ophthalmopathy were separated using 13 V-J signatures.

Hyperthyroidism patients were newly diagnosed, had disease duration under 2 months, and were aged 18 to 65 years. Extraction of PBMCs used roughly 9.6 ml of fresh peripheral blood. Trimming cost V 4 bases and J 2 bases, with 27 bases left between them. CDR3 length: 19 amino acids. The germline CDR1 and CDR2 sequences are SEHNR and FQNEAQ (reference sequence). It was RNA transcripts that yielded the amplified TCR beta CDR3 regions. HTBI primers were the set used in a first-round RT-PCR of the TCR CDR3. TCRdb re-derived calls from the multiplex PCR reads in MiXCR, one entry per CDR3 protein. The sample includes around 450,000 distinct CDR3 sequences, 15% to 19% of them seen just once.

Material: blood. The receptor comes from a woman under 30 with Graves' hyperthyroidism. The rearrangement links TRBV7-9 to TRBJ2-7; a possible D gene is TRBD1 (7 bases). CDR3 nucleotide sequence: TGTGCCAGCAGCTCGTATGCTATGACAGGGCCAGCGGGCGCCTACGAGCAGTACTTC. Its translation is CASSSYAMTGPAGAYEQYF.